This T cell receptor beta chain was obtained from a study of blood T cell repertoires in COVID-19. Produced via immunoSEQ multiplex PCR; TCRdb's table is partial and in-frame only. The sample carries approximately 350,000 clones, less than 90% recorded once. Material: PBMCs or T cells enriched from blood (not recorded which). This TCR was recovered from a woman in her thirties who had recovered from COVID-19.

CDR3 DNA sequence: TGTGCCAGCAGTGGGGGGACAGGGAATGGGCGGTACGAGCAGTACTTC. Its protein product is CASSGGTGNGRYEQYF. The rearrangement joins TRBV6-1 to TRBJ2-7; TRBD1 matches at 9 bases. Germline assignment: CDR1 MNHNS and CDR2 SASEGT. CDR3 length: 16 residues. The ends lost 4 bases at V and 4 bases at J; junction bases unmatched: 11.